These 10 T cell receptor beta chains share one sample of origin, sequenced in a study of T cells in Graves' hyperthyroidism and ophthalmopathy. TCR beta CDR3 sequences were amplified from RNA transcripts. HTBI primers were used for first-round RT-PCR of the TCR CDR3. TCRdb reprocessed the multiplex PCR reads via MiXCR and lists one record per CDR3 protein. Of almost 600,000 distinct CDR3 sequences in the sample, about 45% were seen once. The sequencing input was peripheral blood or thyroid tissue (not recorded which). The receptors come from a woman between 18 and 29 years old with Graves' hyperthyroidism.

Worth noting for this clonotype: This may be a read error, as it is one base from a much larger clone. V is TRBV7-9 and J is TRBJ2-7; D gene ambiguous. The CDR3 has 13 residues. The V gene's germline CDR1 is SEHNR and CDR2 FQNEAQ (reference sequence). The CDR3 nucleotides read TGTGCCAGCAGCTTAGCTCAGTCCTACGAGCAGCACTTC. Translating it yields CASSLAQSYEQHF. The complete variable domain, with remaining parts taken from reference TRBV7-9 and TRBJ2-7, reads DTGVSQNPRHKITKRGQNVTFRCDPISEHNRLYWYRQTLGQGPEFLTYFQNEAQLEKSRLLSDRFSAERPKGSFSTLEIQRTEQGDSAMYLCASSLAQSYEQHFGPGTRLTVT.

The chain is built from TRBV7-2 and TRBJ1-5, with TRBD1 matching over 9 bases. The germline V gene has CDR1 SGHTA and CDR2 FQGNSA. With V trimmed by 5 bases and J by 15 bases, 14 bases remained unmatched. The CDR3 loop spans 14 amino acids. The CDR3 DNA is TGTGCCAGCAGCCAGCATCTACCGGGACAGGGTCGGCATTTT. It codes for CASSQHLPGQGRHF. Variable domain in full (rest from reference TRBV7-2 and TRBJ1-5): GAGVSQSPSNKVTEKGKDVELRCDPISGHTALYWYRQSLGQGLEFLIYFQGNSAPDKSGLPSDRFSAERTGGSVSTLTIQRTQQEDSAVYLCASSQHLPGQGRHFGDGTRLSIL.

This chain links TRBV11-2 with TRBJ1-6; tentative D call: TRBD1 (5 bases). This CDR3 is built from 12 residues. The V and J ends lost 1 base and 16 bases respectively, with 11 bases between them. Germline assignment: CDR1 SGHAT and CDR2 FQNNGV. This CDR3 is CASSLVAGVLHF. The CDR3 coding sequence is TGTGCCAGCAGCTTAGTGGCGGGGGTTCTCCACTTT.

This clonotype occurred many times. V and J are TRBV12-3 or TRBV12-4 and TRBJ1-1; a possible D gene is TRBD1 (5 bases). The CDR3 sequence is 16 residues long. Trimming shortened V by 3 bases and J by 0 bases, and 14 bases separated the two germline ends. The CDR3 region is CASSFSGLGVNTEAFF. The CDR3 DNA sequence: TGTGCCAGCAGTTTCTCGGGATTAGGGGTGAACACTGAAGCTTTCTTT.

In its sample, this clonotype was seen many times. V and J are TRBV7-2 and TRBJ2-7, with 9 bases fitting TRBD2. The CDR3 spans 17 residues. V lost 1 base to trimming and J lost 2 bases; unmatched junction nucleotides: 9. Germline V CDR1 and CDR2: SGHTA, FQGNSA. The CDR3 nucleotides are TGTGCCAGCAGCTTAGATCGGGTTAGCGGGAGTACCTACGAGCAGTACTTC. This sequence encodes CASSLDRVSGSTYEQYF.

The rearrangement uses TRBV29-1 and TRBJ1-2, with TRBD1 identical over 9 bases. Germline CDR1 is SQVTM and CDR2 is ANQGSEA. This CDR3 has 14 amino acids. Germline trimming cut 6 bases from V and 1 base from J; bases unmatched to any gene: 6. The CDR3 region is CSVARDRDNYGYTF. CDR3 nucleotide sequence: TGCAGCGTGGCGAGGGACAGGGATAACTATGGCTACACCTTC. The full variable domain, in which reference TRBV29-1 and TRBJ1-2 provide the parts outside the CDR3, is SAVISQKPSRDICQRGTSLTIQCQVDSQVTMMFWYRQQPGQSLTLIATANQGSEATYESGFVIDKFPISRPNLTFSTLTVSNMSPEDSSIYLCSVARDRDNYGYTFGSGTRLTVV.

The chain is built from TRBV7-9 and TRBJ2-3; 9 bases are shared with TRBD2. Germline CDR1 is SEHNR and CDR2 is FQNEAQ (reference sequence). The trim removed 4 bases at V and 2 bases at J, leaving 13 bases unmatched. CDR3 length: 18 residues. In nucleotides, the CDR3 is TGTGCCAGCAGCTCCGTCCTCTCGCGGGAGGGCCTCACAGATACGCAGTATTTT. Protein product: CASSSVLSREGLTDTQYF.

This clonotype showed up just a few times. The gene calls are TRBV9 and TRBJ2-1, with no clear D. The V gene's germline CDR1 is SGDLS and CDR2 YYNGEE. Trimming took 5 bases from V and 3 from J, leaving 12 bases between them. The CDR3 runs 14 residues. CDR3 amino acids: CASRLRTDYNEQFF. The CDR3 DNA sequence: TGTGCCAGCAGGCTAAGGACCGACTACAATGAGCAGTTCTTC.

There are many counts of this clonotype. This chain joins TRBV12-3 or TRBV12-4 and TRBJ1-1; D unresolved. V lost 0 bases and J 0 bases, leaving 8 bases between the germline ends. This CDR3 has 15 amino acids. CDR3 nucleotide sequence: TGTGCCAGCAGTTTAGCGCTCAGTATGAACACTGAAGCTTTCTTT. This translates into CASSLALSMNTEAFF.

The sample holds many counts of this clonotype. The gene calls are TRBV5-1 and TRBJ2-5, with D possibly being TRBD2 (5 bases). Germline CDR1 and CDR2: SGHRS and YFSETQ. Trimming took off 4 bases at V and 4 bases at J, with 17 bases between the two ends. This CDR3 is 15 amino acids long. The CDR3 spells CASSLGVPTGETQYF. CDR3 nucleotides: TGCGCCAGCAGCCTCGGGGTCCCTACCGGAGAGACCCAGTACTTC.